The entry that follows covers one TCR beta chain sequence. The data stem from a study of shared clonotypes between healthy human individuals. The wider study: The study used three CD4 naive, three CD4 memory, two CD8 naive and one CD8 memory plate per donor.

Trimming removed 11 bases from V and 8 bases from J; junction bases left unmatched: 16. CDR1 and CDR2 from the germline V gene are SEHNR and FQNEAQ (reference sequence). The length of the CDR3 is 14 residues. Assay: immunoSEQ multiplex PCR; the TCRdb copy retains only in-frame clones and omits some. Here the sample spans about 2.2 million clones, about 93% being singletons. Naive CD8 cells were CD45RO-negative, positively selected for CCR7, excluding terminally differentiated effector memory CD45RA+ cells. The genes are TRBV7-9 and TRBJ1-2, with TRBD1 matching 8 bases. The sequenced sample was naive CD8+ T cells from PBMCs. The receptor comes from a man younger than 30 in good health. Some clones in this sample may be carry-over from other donors' samples. CDR3 sequence reads: CAESDRDIEGGYTF. The CDR3 DNA follows: TGTGCCGAATCGGACAGGGATATAGAAGGAGGCTACACCTTC. The entire variable domain, with the rest obtained from reference TRBV7-9 and TRBJ1-2, is as follows: DTGVSQNPRHKITKRGQNVTFRCDPISEHNRLYWYRQTLGQGPEFLTYFQNEAQLEKSRLLSDRFSAERPKGSFSTLEIQRTEQGDSAMYLCAESDRDIEGGYTFGSGTRLTVV.